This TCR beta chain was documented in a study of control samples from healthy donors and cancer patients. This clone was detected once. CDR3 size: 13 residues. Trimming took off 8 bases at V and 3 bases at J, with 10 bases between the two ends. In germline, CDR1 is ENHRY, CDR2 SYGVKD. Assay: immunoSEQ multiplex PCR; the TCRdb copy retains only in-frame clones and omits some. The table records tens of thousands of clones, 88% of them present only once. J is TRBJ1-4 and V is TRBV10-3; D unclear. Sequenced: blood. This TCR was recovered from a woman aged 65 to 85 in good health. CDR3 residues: CAISGQPNEKLFF. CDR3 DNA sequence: TGTGCCATCTCCGGCCAGCCTAATGAAAAACTGTTTTTT.